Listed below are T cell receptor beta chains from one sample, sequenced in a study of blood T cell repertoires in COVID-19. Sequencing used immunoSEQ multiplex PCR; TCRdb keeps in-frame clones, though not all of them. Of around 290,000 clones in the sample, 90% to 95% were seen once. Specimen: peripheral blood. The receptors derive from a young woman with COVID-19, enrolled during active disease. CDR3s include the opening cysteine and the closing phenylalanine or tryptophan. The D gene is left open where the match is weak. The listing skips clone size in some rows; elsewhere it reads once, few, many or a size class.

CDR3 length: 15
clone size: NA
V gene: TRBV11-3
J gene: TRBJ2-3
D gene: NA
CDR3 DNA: TGTGCCAGCAGCTCTGGGGGCGTCGGCACAGATACGCAGTATTTT
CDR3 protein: CASSSGGVGTDTQYF

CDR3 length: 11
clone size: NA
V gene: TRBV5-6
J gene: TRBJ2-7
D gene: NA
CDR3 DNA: TGTGCCAGCAGCCTTAACTACGAGCAGTACTTC
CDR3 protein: CASSLNYEQYF

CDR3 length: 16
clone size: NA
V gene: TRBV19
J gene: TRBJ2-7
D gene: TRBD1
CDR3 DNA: TGTGCCACCACCTCACCGGGACAGGGAATGGCCAACGAGCAGTACTTC
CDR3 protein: CATTSPGQGMANEQYF

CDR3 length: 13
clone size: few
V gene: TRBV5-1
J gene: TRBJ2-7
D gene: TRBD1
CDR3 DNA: TGCGCCAGCAGCTTGGGGACAGGGGGCGAGCAGTACTTC
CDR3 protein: CASSLGTGGEQYF

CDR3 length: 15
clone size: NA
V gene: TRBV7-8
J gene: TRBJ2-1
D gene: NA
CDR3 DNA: TGTGCCAGCAGCCTAAGACTCTTCCCCTACAATGAGCAGTTCTTC
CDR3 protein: CASSLRLFPYNEQFF

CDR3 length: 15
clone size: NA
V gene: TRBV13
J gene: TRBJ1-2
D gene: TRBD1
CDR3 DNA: TGTGCCAGCAGCCGCCGGGACAGGGGTGGCTATGGCTACACCTTC
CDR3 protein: CASSRRDRGGYGYTF

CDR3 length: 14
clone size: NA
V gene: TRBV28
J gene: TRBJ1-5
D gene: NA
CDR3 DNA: TGTGCCAGCAGTTCACAGGGCAGCAATCAGCCCCAGCATTTT
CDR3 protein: CASSSQGSNQPQHF

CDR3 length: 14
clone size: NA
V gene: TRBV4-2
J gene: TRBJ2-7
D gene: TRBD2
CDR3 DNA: TGTGCCAGCAGTGGGACTAGCGGAGCGGGGGAGCAGTACTTC
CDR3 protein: CASSGTSGAGEQYF

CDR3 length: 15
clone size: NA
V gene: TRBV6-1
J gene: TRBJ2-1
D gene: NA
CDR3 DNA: TGTGCCAGCAGTGAAGCAGACAGTTCGTACAATGAGCAGTTCTTC
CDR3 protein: CASSEADSSYNEQFF

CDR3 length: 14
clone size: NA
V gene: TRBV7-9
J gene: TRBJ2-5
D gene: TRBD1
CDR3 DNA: TGTGCCAGCAGCCCGACAGGGGGCGGGGAGACCCAGTACTTC
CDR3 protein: CASSPTGGGETQYF

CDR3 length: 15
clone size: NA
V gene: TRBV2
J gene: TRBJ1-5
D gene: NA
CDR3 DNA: TGTGCCAGCAGTGTAGACTTTCTAGATTATCAGCCCCAGCATTTT
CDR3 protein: CASSVDFLDYQPQHF

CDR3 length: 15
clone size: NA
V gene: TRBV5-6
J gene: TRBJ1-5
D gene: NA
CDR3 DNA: TGTGCCAGCAGCTTGGGACAGTATAGCAATCAGCCCCAGCATTTT
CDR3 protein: CASSLGQYSNQPQHF

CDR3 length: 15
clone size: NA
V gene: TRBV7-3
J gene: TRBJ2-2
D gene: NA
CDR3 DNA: TGTGCCAGCAGCTTAAATCGGGGAAACACCGGGGAGCTGTTTTTT
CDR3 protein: CASSLNRGNTGELFF

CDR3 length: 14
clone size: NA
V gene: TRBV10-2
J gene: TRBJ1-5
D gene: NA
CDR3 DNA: TGCGCCAGCAGAGGGGCAGATAGCAATCAGCCCCAGCATTTT
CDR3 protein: CASRGADSNQPQHF

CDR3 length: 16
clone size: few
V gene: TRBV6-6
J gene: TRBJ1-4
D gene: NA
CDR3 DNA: TGTGCCAGCAGTTACTCCCTCCGAGAGCTTAATGAAAAACTGTTTTTT
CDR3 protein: CASSYSLRELNEKLFF

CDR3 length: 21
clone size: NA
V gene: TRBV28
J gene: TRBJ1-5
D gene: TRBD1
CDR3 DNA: TGTGCCAGCAGTACTCTAAAAATCCGGGACAGGGGGCCACCTAGCAATCAGCCCCAGCATTTT
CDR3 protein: CASSTLKIRDRGPPSNQPQHF

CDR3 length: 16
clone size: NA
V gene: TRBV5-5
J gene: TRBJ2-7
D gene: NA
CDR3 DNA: TGTGCCAGCAGCCGCGGCCTAGCGCCCAGCTCCTACGAGCAGTACTTC
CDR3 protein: CASSRGLAPSSYEQYF

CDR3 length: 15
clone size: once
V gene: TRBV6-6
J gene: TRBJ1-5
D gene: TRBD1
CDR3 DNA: TGTGCCAGCAGTTACGGGACAGATAGCAATCAGCCCCAGCATTTT
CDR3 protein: CASSYGTDSNQPQHF

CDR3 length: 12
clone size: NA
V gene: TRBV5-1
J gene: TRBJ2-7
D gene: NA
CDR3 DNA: TGCGCCAGCAGCATGGGTGGCCCCGAGCAGTACTTC
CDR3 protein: CASSMGGPEQYF

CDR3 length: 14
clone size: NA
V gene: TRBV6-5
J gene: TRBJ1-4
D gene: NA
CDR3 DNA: TGTGCCAGCAGTTATGGGGCGCAGCGAGAAAAACTGTTTTTT
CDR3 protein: CASSYGAQREKLFF

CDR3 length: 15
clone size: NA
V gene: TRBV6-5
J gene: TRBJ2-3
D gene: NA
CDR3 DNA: TGTGCCAGCAGTTACTCCCAGGGGCCCACAGATACGCAGTATTTT
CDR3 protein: CASSYSQGPTDTQYF

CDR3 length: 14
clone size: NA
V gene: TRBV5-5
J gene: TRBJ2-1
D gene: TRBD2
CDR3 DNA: TGTGCCAGCAGCCCCCGGGGGGGAAACAATGAGCAGTTCTTC
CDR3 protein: CASSPRGGNNEQFF

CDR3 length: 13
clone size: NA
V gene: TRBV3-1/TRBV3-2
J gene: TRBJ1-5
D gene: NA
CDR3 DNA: TGTGCCAGCAGCCAGGGAGGGGATCAGCCCCAGCATTTT
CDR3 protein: CASSQGGDQPQHF

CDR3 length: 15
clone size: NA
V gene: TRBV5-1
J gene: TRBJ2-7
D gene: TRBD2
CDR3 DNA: TGCGCCAGCAGCTCTACTAGCGGAGAGCCCTACGAGCAGTACTTC
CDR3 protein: CASSSTSGEPYEQYF

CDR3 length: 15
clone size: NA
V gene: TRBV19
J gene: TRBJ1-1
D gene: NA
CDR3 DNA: TGTGCCAGTAGTCTCCGCGGACAGTCATCCACTGAAGCTTTCTTT
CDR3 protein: CASSLRGQSSTEAFF

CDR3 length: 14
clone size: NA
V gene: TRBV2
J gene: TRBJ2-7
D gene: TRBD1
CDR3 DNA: TGTGCCAGCACCCAGGACAGGACGAACTACGAGCAGTACTTC
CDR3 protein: CASTQDRTNYEQYF

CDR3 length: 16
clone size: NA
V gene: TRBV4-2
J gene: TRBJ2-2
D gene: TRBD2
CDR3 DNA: TGTGCCAGCAGCCAAGCCGGGACTAGCTACACCGGGGAGCTGTTTTTT
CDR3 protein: CASSQAGTSYTGELFF

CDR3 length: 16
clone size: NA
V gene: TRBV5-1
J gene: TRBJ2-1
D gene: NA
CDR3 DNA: TGCGCCAGCAGCTTGGTTGGGAGCAGCTCCTACAATGAGCAGTTCTTC
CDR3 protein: CASSLVGSSSYNEQFF

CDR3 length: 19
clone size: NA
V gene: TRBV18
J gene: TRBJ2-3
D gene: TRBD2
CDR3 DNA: TGTGCCAGCTCACCACCGGGACTAGCGGGGACTCCCACCACAGATACGCAGTATTTT
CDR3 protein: CASSPPGLAGTPTTDTQYF

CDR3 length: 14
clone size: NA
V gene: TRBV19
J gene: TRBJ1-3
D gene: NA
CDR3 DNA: TGTGCCAGTATAATACAGGGAGCTGGAAACACCATATATTTT
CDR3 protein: CASIIQGAGNTIYF

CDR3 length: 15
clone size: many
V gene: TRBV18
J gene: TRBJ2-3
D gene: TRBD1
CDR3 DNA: TGTGCCAGCTCACCTACAGGGGACCTCACAGATACGCAGTATTTT
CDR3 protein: CASSPTGDLTDTQYF

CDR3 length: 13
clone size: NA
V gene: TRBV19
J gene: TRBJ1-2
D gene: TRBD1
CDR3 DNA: TGTGCCAGTAGCGGGACAGGGGGTCATGGCTACACCTTC
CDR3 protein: CASSGTGGHGYTF

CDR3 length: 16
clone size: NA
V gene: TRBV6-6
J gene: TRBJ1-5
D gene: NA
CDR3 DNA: TGTGCCAGCAGCCCCCCCGACGAGGCCGCCCATCAGCCCCAGCATTTT
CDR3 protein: CASSPPDEAAHQPQHF

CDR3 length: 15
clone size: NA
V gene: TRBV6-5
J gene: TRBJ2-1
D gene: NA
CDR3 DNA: TGTGCCAGCAGGGTAGGAAGCCATCGGGAAAATGAGCAGTTCTTC
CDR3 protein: CASRVGSHRENEQFF

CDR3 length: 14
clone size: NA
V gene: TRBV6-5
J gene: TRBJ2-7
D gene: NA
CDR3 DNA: TGTGCCAGCAGGGGAGGCAGCCCTACCTACGAGCAGTACTTC
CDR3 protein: CASRGGSPTYEQYF

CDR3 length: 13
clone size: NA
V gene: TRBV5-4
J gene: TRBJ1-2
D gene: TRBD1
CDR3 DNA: TGTGCCAGCAGCTTGGACTCAGGGGGTGGCTACACCTTC
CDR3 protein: CASSLDSGGGYTF

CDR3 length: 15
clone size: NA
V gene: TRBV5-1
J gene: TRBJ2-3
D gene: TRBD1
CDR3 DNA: TGCGCCAGCAGCTTGGCCGACAGGGATACAGATACGCAGTATTTT
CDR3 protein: CASSLADRDTDTQYF

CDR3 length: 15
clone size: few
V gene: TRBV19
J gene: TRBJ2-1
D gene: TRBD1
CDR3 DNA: TGTGCCAGTAATACCGGGACAGGGGGCCTGAATGAGCAGTTCTTC
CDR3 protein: CASNTGTGGLNEQFF

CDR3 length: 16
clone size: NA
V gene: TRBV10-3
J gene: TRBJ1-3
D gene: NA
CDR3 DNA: TGTGCCATCAGTGAGTCGAAGGCCCCACTAGGAAACACCATATATTTT
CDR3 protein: CAISESKAPLGNTIYF

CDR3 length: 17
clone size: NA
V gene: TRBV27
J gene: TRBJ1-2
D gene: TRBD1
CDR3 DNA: TGTGCCAGCAGTTTATATGGGACAGGGGAGGTTAACTATGGCTACACCTTC
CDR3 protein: CASSLYGTGEVNYGYTF

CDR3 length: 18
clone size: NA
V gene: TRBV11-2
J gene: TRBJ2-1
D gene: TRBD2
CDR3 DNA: TGTGCCAGCAGCCAGGGACTAGCGGGAGGGCCTTCCTACAATGAGCAGTTCTTC
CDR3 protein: CASSQGLAGGPSYNEQFF

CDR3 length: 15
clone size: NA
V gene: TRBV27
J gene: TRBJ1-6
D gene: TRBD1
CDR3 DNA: TGTGCCAGCGGACGAGACAGGGTAGGGAATTCACCCCTCCACTTT
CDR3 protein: CASGRDRVGNSPLHF

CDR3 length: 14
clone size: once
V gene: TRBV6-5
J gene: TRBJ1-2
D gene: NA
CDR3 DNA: TGTGCCAGCAGTTACTCGCCAGGGAACTATGGCTACACCTTC
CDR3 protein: CASSYSPGNYGYTF

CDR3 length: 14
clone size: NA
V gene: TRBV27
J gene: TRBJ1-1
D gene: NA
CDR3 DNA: TGTGCCAGCAGGATTCTAGGGGGGAACACTGAAGCTTTCTTT
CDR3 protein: CASRILGGNTEAFF

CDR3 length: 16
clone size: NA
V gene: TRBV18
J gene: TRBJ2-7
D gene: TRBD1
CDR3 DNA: TGTGCCAGCTCACTGGGGACAGGACCATTCCTACGAGAGCAGTACTTC
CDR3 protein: CASSLGTGPFLREQYF

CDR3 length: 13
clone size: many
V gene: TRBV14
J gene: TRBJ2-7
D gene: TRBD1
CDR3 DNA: TGTGCCAGCAGCAGGGACAGGGGGCTCGAGCAGTACTTC
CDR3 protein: CASSRDRGLEQYF

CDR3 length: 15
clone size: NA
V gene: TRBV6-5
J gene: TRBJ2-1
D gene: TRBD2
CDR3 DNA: TGTGCCAGCAGTTACGGACTAGCGGGAGTGGATGAGCAGTTCTTC
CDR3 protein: CASSYGLAGVDEQFF

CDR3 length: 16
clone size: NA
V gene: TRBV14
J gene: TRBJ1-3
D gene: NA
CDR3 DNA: TGTGCCAGCAGCCAAGGAGGTTTTCGCTCTGGAAACACCATATATTTT
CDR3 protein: CASSQGGFRSGNTIYF

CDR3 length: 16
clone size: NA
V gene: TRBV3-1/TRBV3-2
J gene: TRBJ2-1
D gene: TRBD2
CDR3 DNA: TGTGCCAGCAGCCAAGGGCGGGAGGGATTTCTAAATGAGCAGTTCTTC
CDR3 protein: CASSQGREGFLNEQFF

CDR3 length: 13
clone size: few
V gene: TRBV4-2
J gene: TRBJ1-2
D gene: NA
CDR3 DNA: TGTGCCAGCAGCCGACAGACTAACTATGGCTACACCTTC
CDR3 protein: CASSRQTNYGYTF